One sample yielded the 18 T cell receptor beta chains listed below, sequenced in a study of T cell changes during pregnancy in multiple sclerosis. The method was immunoSEQ multiplex PCR; TCRdb's version includes in-frame clones alone and lacks a portion of them. In the table there are about 39,000 clones, roughly 94% of which are singletons. Here the sequenced sample was peripheral blood, taken in the third trimester of pregnancy. The receptor set was obtained from a female donor with multiple sclerosis, enrolled in a pregnancy study.

The chain links TRBV19 to TRBJ1-1; 10 nucleotides line up with TRBD1. The J segment lost 4 bases and the V segment lost 5 bases, leaving 7 bases of the junction unmatched. Germline CDR1 LNHDA, CDR2 SQIVND (reference sequence). The CDR3 has 15 amino acids. CDR3 loop: CASSALTGGITEAFF. CDR3 coding DNA: TGTGCCAGTAGTGCCCTGACAGGGGGCATCACTGAAGCTTTCTTT.

The rearrangement links TRBV4-1 to TRBJ2-7; 7 bases align to TRBD2. The CDR3 runs to 15 residues. V dropped 1 base and J dropped 0; count of bases not matched to a gene: 3. Germline-derived CDR1 and CDR2 are MGHRA and YSYEKL. The CDR3 loop reads CASSQAASGSYEQYF. The CDR3 coding sequence is TGCGCCAGCAGCCAAGCAGCTAGCGGCTCCTACGAGCAGTACTTC.

The V call is TRBV7-9, the J call TRBJ2-5; 12 nucleotides agree with TRBD1. The CDR3 spans 19 residues. Germline-derived CDR1 and CDR2 are SEHNR and FQNEAQ (reference sequence). V shed 5 bases and J 0 bases; nucleotides not matched to a gene: 13. CDR3 residues: CASSRDRGLTRRNQETQYF. CDR3 in DNA: TGTGCCAGCAGCCGGGACAGGGGGCTGACGAGGCGGAACCAAGAGACCCAGTACTTC.

The rearrangement uses TRBV5-1 and TRBJ1-2, with D possibly matching TRBD1 (6 bases). Germline CDR1 reads SGHRS; CDR2 reads YFSETQ. The CDR3 is 14 residues long. Trimming stripped 4 bases from V and 3 bases from J, with 13 bases between. In DNA, the CDR3 is TGCGCCAGCAGCCAACAGGGAAACGACTATGGCTACACCTTC. Translated: CASSQQGNDYGYTF.

The genes are TRBV30 and TRBJ2-2; 8 bases line up with TRBD2. Germline assignment: CDR1 GTSNPN and CDR2 SVGIG (reference sequence). J was trimmed by 4 bases and V by 5 bases; bases with no gene match: 6. CDR3 length equals 14 residues. The CDR3 protein is CAWDSGTGTGELFF. The CDR3 DNA follows: TGTGCCTGGGATAGCGGGACGGGCACCGGGGAGCTGTTTTTT.

The rearrangement links TRBV5-6 to TRBJ1-5; maybe TRBD1 (5 bases). CDR3 length: 16 amino acids. Germline V gene data show CDR1 as SGHDT and CDR2 as YYEEEE. Trimming cost V 4 bases and J 4 bases, with 18 bases left between them. The CDR3 is CASSKAAGVRNQPQHF. The CDR3 DNA is TGTGCCAGCAGCAAAGCGGCGGGGGTCCGTAATCAGCCCCAGCATTTT.

The rearrangement joins TRBV6-6 to TRBJ1-1; 7 bases align to TRBD1. This CDR3 has 13 residues. Germline V lookup: CDR1 MNHNY, CDR2 SVGAGI (reference sequence). Losses at the gene ends were 7 bases for V and 1 base for J; bases not matched to a gene: 3. The CDR3 DNA reads TGTGCCAGCATCAGACAGGGGAACACTGAAGCTTTCTTT. Residues: CASIRQGNTEAFF.

The chain carries TRBV4-2 and TRBJ1-5; perhaps TRBD1 as D (6 bases). The CDR3 has 15 residues. Germline V gene lookup returns CDR1 LGHNA and CDR2 YNFKEQ. V was shortened by 4 bases and J by 5 bases, with 15 bases between the two germline ends. Here the CDR3 DNA reads TGTGCCAGCAGCCCTCATGACAGGAGTGATCAGCCCCAGCATTTT. Encoded protein: CASSPHDRSDQPQHF.

The J gene is TRBJ1-1, the V gene TRBV11-1, with D maybe TRBD1 (6 bases). The CDR3 runs 13 residues. Germline assignment: CDR1 SGHAT and CDR2 FQDESV (reference sequence). The ends were cut back, 3 bases at V and 4 bases at J, with 9 bases in the middle. DNA for the CDR3: TGTGCCAGCAGCTTGGGGGCGGGCACTGAAGCTTTCTTT. It encodes CASSLGAGTEAFF.

The chain has TRBV2 and TRBJ2-7; TRBD2 matches 7 bases. Germline assignment: CDR1 SNHLY and CDR2 FYNNEI. The CDR3 covers 11 residues. The CDR3 loop is CASGQSYEQYF. The CDR3 DNA reads TGTGCTAGCGGGCAGAGCTACGAGCAGTACTTC.

The chain combines TRBV4-3 with TRBJ1-3; the D is unclear. The CDR3 spans 16 residues. V was trimmed by 3 bases and J by 0 bases, leaving 12 bases between them. The germline CDR1 and CDR2 sequences are LGHNA and YSLEER. CDR3 in amino acids: CASSQGFPISGNTIYF. The CDR3 DNA sequence: TGCGCCAGCAGCCAGGGCTTCCCGATCTCTGGAAACACCATATATTTT.

This chain links TRBV15 with TRBJ1-2; D is perhaps TRBD1 (5 bases). Between the trimmed V and J ends, which lost 1 base and 2 bases, there was a span of 11 bases. Germline CDR1 is LNHNV and CDR2 is YYDKDF (reference sequence). The CDR3 loop spans 15 amino acids. CDR3 in DNA: TGTGCCACCAGCAGAGTCCCACAGGAGAACTATGGCTACACCTTC. Translation: CATSRVPQENYGYTF.

V usage is TRBV6-4 and J usage is TRBJ2-7; weak D call: TRBD2 (7 bases). Trimming stripped 7 bases from V and 4 bases from J, with 23 bases between. The CDR3 has 16 residues. Germline CDR1 and CDR2: MRHNA and SNTAGT. The chain's CDR3 is CASNRSGTSMGYEQYF. For the CDR3, the DNA is TGTGCCAGCAACCGGAGCGGGACATCAATGGGGTACGAGCAGTACTTC.

The J gene is TRBJ2-3, the V gene TRBV9; D possibly corresponds to TRBD2 (7 bases). The ends were cut back, 0 bases at V and 6 bases at J, with 14 bases in the middle. This CDR3 has 15 amino acids. CDR1 is SGDLS and CDR2 is YYNGEE in the germline V gene. The CDR3 DNA reads as TGTGCCAGCAGCGTAGAACCGGGGGGCTCCGATACGCAGTATTTT. Translation gives CASSVEPGGSDTQYF.

This clone was counted once. The gene calls are TRBV4-1 and TRBJ1-5, with 8 positions matching TRBD1. After removal of 1 base from V and 7 bases from J, the junction contained 9 bases not matched to a gene. The CDR3 spans 16 residues. The germline V gene has CDR1 MGHRA and CDR2 YSYEKL. The CDR3 loop is CASSQVGGQGGQPQHF. The DNA for the CDR3 is TGCGCCAGCAGCCAAGTGGGAGGACAGGGCGGGCAGCCCCAGCATTTT.

This clone was recorded a few times. This chain uses TRBV5-1 with TRBJ1-1; D may be TRBD1 (5 bases). V lost 3 bases, J lost 5 bases, and 17 bases lay in between. CDR3 length: 15 residues. Looked up from germline, CDR1 is SGHRS and CDR2 is YFSETQ. The CDR3 loop is CASSWSDWEGTEAFF. In nucleotides, the CDR3 is TGCGCCAGCAGCTGGTCAGACTGGGAGGGGACTGAAGCTTTCTTT.

The rearrangement joins TRBV7-3 to TRBJ2-1, with 9 positions matching TRBD2. V lost 5 bases and J lost 7; bases outside the gene matches: 12. The CDR3 runs to 16 residues. Germline V CDR1 and CDR2: SGHTA, FQGTGA. CDR3 DNA: TGTGCCAGCAGCCTCCTGGGCGGGAGGGCCCTGAATGAGCAGTTCTTC. This codes for CASSLLGGRALNEQFF.

The chain couples TRBV29-1 to TRBJ1-4; D is unclear. CDR3 length equals 16 residues. The ends were cut back, 0 bases at V and 0 bases at J, with 11 bases in the middle. CDR1 is SQVTM, CDR2 ANQGSEA, per germline. CDR3 nucleotide sequence: TGCAGCGTTGAAGATCGGGGAGGTTCAACTAATGAAAAACTGTTTTTT. Translation: CSVEDRGGSTNEKLFF. The full variable domain, its missing parts supplied by reference TRBV29-1 and TRBJ1-4, is SAVISQKPSRDICQRGTSLTIQCQVDSQVTMMFWYRQQPGQSLTLIATANQGSEATYESGFVIDKFPISRPNLTFSTLTVSNMSPEDSSIYLCSVEDRGGSTNEKLFFGSGTQLSVL.